This TCR beta chain derives from a study of human T cells and chemical hapten exposure. On the study more broadly: Enrolled patients were predominantly female and had alopecia areata, totalis or universalis. Study-wide results and caveats: The number of TCRs over 1 in 1000 frequency stayed unchanged after DPC.

Unique molecular identifiers were attached to individual cDNA molecules within the library. TCRdb itself ran the RACE reads through MiXCR, one entry per CDR3 protein. The sample comprises about 120,000 distinct CDR3 sequences, around an eighth of which are singletons, and approximately 1.5% rests with the top ten. The CDR3 has 12 residues. V was pared by 6 bases and J by 1 base, with 7 bases between. Per the germline V gene, CDR1 is SGHRS and CDR2 is YFSETQ. This clonotype was picked up a small number of times. The antigen remains undetermined. Described time point: patch test 1, 2 weeks after DPC sensitization. Treatment meaning: therapeutic diphenylcyclopropenone sensitization with weekly scalp DPC. The starting material, unfractionated whole blood, was used for total RNA extraction.

The sample consisted of whole blood, taken in connection with sensitization to the hapten diphenylcyclopropenone (DPC). This receptor was taken from a woman aged 50 to 65 with alopecia areata. Some clones in this sample may be carry-over from other donors' samples. The rearrangement links TRBV5-1 to TRBJ1-1; D unresolved. CDR3 nucleotide sequence: TGCGCCAGCACCGATTCGAACACTGAAGCTTTCTTT. It yields the protein CASTDSNTEAFF. The whole variable domain, remainder taken from reference TRBV5-1 and TRBJ1-1, is KAGVTQTPRYLIKTRGQQVTLSCSPISGHRSVSWYQQTPGQGLQFLFEYFSETQRNKGNFPGRFSGRQFSNSRSEMNVSTLELGDSALYLCASTDSNTEAFFGQGTRLTVV.